These 21 T cell receptor beta chains originate from one sample sequenced in a study of control samples from healthy donors and cancer patients. Measured with immunoSEQ multiplex PCR; TCRdb has only the in-frame clones, and not every one. The sample holds under 20,000 clones, around 84% seen once. Sample: PBMCs. The receptors shown here come from a woman in her 70s with lung cancer.

The genes are TRBV11-3 and TRBJ1-4, with a possible D match to TRBD1 (5 bases). V was pared by 4 bases and J by 2 bases, with 17 bases between. CDR1 and CDR2 (germline): SGHNT, YENEEA. The CDR3 extends over 17 amino acids. CDR3 sequence reads: CASSSGGVRGTNEKLFF. As DNA, the CDR3 is TGTGCCAGCAGCTCCGGGGGGGTTCGCGGGACTAATGAAAAACTGTTTTTT.

This clone came up a few times. V usage is TRBV29-1 and J usage is TRBJ2-7; D may be TRBD2 (5 bases). Trimming shortened V by 4 bases and J by 5 bases, and 15 bases separated the two germline ends. The CDR3 sequence is 13 residues long. The germline V gene has CDR1 SQVTM and CDR2 ANQGSEA. CDR3 sequence: CSVAVPSIDEQYF. CDR3 sequence (DNA): TGCAGCGTTGCTGTGCCTAGCATCGACGAGCAGTACTTC.

The chain uses TRBV3-1 (or the pseudogene TRBV3-2) and TRBJ2-7; D possibly corresponds to TRBD2 (5 bases). The germline gives CDR1 LGHDT, CDR2 YNNKEL (reference sequence). The CDR3 has 11 residues. Trimming left V 3 bases short and J 6 bases short, with 6 bases between. Here the CDR3 DNA reads TGTGCCAGCAGCCAGGGGAGCGAGCAGTACTTC. Protein sequence: CASSQGSEQYF.

As to this clone: This sample also contains other DNA sequences that code for the same CDR3. The gene calls are TRBV3-1 (or the pseudogene TRBV3-2) and TRBJ2-2; D not resolved. V lost 9 bases and J lost 8, with 13 bases in between. The CDR3 runs 12 residues. Per the germline V gene, CDR1 is LGHDT and CDR2 is YNNKEL (reference sequence). The CDR3 nucleotides are TGTGCCAGTAGGCCCGTCGGGGGGGAGCTGTTTTTT. As protein: CASRPVGGELFF.

V and J are TRBV7-9 and TRBJ1-2; D uncertain. The ends were cut back, 1 base at V and 8 bases at J, with 14 bases in the middle. CDR3 length equals 14 residues. The germline CDR1 and CDR2 sequences are SEHNR and FQNEAQ (reference sequence). As DNA, the CDR3 is TGTGCCAGCAGCTTAGTCATAGGAGAAGGGGGCTACACCTTC. This translates into CASSLVIGEGGYTF.

V and J are TRBV19 and TRBJ2-7; 7 nucleotides agree with TRBD1. The V segment lost 5 bases and the J segment 7 bases; nucleotides outside the gene matches: 11. The CDR3 is 14 residues long. CDR1 and CDR2 from the germline V gene are LNHDA and SQIVND (reference sequence). The CDR3 nucleotides are TGTGCCAGTAGTCGGGACAGTGGGGTCTCTGAGCAGTACTTC. Translating gives CASSRDSGVSEQYF.

This clone has only a few counts. The CDR3 region has the DNA TGTGCCAGCAGCTTGGACAGGGGGAGGGAAAATGAGCAGTTCTTC. This translates into CASSLDRGRENEQFF. The chain links TRBV7-8 to TRBJ2-1, with 10 nucleotides matching TRBD1. This CDR3 region has 15 residues. The V and J ends lost 3 bases and 7 bases, in that order; junction bases with no gene match: 6. CDR1 SGHVS and CDR2 FQNEAQ come from the germline V gene.

This chain uses TRBV2 with TRBJ2-3; 8 bases are shared with TRBD2. The CDR3 length is 17 residues. Germline V CDR1 and CDR2: SNHLY, FYNNEI. The junction had 11 bases not matched to a gene; V was cut back by 4 bases and J by 2 bases. DNA of the CDR3: TGTGCCAGCAGTGTTTTAGGCCAGCGGGGGTTCACAGATACGCAGTATTTT. It is translated as CASSVLGQRGFTDTQYF.

This clone was observed once. The chain recombines TRBV29-1 with TRBJ1-4; D is perhaps TRBD1 (5 bases). Germline lookup yields CDR1 SQVTM and CDR2 ANQGSEA. Trimming took 8 bases from V and 7 from J, leaving 11 bases between them. This CDR3 has 11 residues. This chain's CDR3 is CSFGGAEKLFF. In DNA, the CDR3 is TGCAGCTTTGGAGGGGCTGAAAAACTGTTTTTT.

This CDR3 reads CASSLRLAGVRETQYF. For the CDR3, the DNA is TGTGCCAGCAGCTTAAGGCTAGCGGGGGTTCGGGAGACCCAGTACTTC. The J gene is TRBJ2-5, the V gene TRBV7-2; 10 bases are a match to TRBD2. Germline-derived CDR1 and CDR2 are SGHTA and FQGNSA. The ends lost 2 bases at V and 5 bases at J; junction bases unmatched: 8. The CDR3 runs to 16 residues.

The CDR3 sequence: CASSQRELSGNTIYF. Here the CDR3 DNA reads TGTGCCAGCAGCCAAAGGGAACTCTCTGGAAACACCATATATTTT. The chain uses TRBV14 and TRBJ1-3; D is ambiguous. The germline CDR1 and CDR2 sequences are SGHDN and FVKESK. The V gene lost 2 bases and the J gene lost 0 bases, with 8 bases spanning the gap. The CDR3 length is 15 residues.

J is TRBJ2-5 and V is TRBV4-2, with D uncertain. The CDR3 runs to 17 residues. Trimming took off 4 bases at V and 1 base at J, with 19 bases between the two ends. Germline V gene data show CDR1 as LGHNA and CDR2 as YNFKEQ. CDR3 bases: TGTGCCAGCAGCCCCCTGTTAATTATTCGTGTCCAAGAGACCCAGTACTTC. Translating gives CASSPLLIIRVQETQYF.

The V call is TRBV7-2, the J call TRBJ2-5; weak D call: TRBD2 (6 bases). Germline-derived CDR1 and CDR2 are SGHTA and FQGNSA. The CDR3 is made up of 15 amino acids. Trimming took 3 bases from V and 5 from J, leaving 16 bases between them. The CDR3 DNA reads TGTGCCAGCAGCTTGGGATCGGGGGTTGTGGAGACCCAGTACTTC. It is translated as CASSLGSGVVETQYF.

The rearrangement links TRBV19 to TRBJ2-3, with 9 positions matching TRBD2. V trimming: 4 bases; J trimming: 1 base; junction bases outside the gene matches: 6. CDR1 is LNHDA, CDR2 SQIVND, per germline (reference sequence). The CDR3 covers 16 residues. Here the CDR3 DNA reads TGTGCCAGTAGTAGGGGACTAGCCTCCGGCACAGATACGCAGTATTTT. Its protein product is CASSRGLASGTDTQYF.

This clone has just one count. This chain links TRBV28 with TRBJ2-2; 9 nucleotides agree with TRBD1. Per the germline V gene, CDR1 is MDHEN and CDR2 is SYDVKM. Trimming cost V 9 bases and J 0 bases; bases outside gene matches: 14. The CDR3 contains 18 residues. CDR3 coding DNA: TGTGCCAGTAGGGGAGACAGGGGGGGATTTACGAACACCGGGGAGCTGTTTTTT. Its protein is CASRGDRGGFTNTGELFF.

A few counts support this clone. V is TRBV7-6 and J is TRBJ2-1; 8 bases agree with TRBD1. The CDR3 length is 11 residues. Germline V gene sequence: CDR1 SGHVS, CDR2 FNYEAQ. V was clipped by 9 bases and J by 6 bases; unmatched bases: 1. The CDR3 sequence: CASGTGNEQFF. CDR3 DNA sequence: TGTGCCAGTGGGACAGGCAATGAGCAGTTCTTC.

This clone was picked up a small number of times. The chain uses TRBV7-2 and TRBJ2-2; 8 positions match TRBD2. The CDR3 totals 15 residues. Germline V gene data show CDR1 as SGHTA and CDR2 as FQGNSA. With V trimmed by 5 bases and J by 7 bases, 9 bases remained unmatched. The CDR3 bases are TGTGCCAGCAGCCCAGGAGGAAGCGGGGGCGGGGAGCTGTTTTTT. Translated: CASSPGGSGGGELFF.

The chain recombines TRBV9 with TRBJ2-7; D remains unclear. The CDR3 extends over 13 amino acids. Germline lookup yields CDR1 SGDLS and CDR2 YYNGEE. Trimming removed 0 bases at V and 3 bases at J, with 7 bases between. The CDR3 sequence is CASSVESGYEQYF. CDR3 DNA sequence: TGTGCCAGCAGCGTAGAGTCGGGCTACGAGCAGTACTTC.

The V call is TRBV2, the J call TRBJ2-5; 7 nucleotides align to TRBD2. Per germline, CDR1 SNHLY and CDR2 FYNNEI. The CDR3 covers 16 residues. Losses at the gene ends were 4 bases for V and 5 bases for J; bases not matched to a gene: 13. In DNA, the CDR3 is TGTGCCAGCAGTGGAGTCGGGGGAGGGCCGTGGGAGACCCAGTACTTC. Translating gives CASSGVGGGPWETQYF.

The V gene is TRBV7-2, the J gene TRBJ2-5, with 8 bases identical to TRBD1. Germline V CDR1 and CDR2: SGHTA, FQGNSA. V shed 5 bases, J shed 5 bases, and the junction held 13 bases outside the gene matches. The CDR3 length is 16 residues. CDR3 sequence reads: CASSPRGDRGRETQYF. The CDR3 DNA reads TGTGCCAGCAGCCCAAGGGGTGACAGGGGCCGGGAGACCCAGTACTTC.

J is TRBJ2-2 and V is TRBV5-1; 9 nucleotides match TRBD1. The CDR3 is 16 residues long. Looked up from germline, CDR1 is SGHRS and CDR2 is YFSETQ. V was pared by 4 bases and J by 4 bases, with 8 bases of the junction left unmatched. CDR3 coding DNA: TGCGCCAGCAGCCGTACAGGGGGCGAGGGCACCGGGGAGCTGTTTTTT. Its translation: CASSRTGGEGTGELFF.